A selection of T cell receptor beta chains follows, all from one sample in a study of response to subunit inactivated influenza vaccine. TCRdb re-analysed the RT-PCR reads in MiXCR, keeping a single row per CDR3 protein. This sample has over 150,000 distinct CDR3 sequences; about 10% occur once, and the top ten carry approximately 39%. The sequences come from CD8+ T cells sorted from PBMCs, collected 23 months after vaccination. These TCRs come from a man aged 50-75 years who received an inactivated influenza vaccine. Both conserved end residues are part of each CDR3.

V	J	CDR3
TRBV28	TRBJ2-5	CASSLLAGEQETQYF
TRBV12-3/TRBV12-4	TRBJ2-1	CASSRLPFDEQFF
TRBV2	TRBJ2-7	CASKYAGGHYEQYF
TRBV9	TRBJ2-5	CASSVSEETQYF
TRBV27	TRBJ2-1	CASSITVFPGDNEQFF
TRBV4-3	TRBJ2-3	CASSQDGTGGWDTQYF
TRBV7-9	TRBJ1-1	CASSLLFDSLNTEAFF
TRBV6-5	TRBJ2-5	CASSYGPGGETQYF
TRBV6-2/TRBV6-3	TRBJ2-7	CASSYSDIVVSYEQYF
TRBV28	TRBJ1-6	CASSLWSRARSPLHF
TRBV4-2	TRBJ2-1	CASSQVLAGGYEQFF
TRBV28	TRBJ1-3	CASSPTAPSGNTIYF
TRBV20-1	TRBJ2-4	CSAQLAGGGGAKNIQYF
TRBV6-1	TRBJ2-5	CASTRLRERGTAQETQYF
TRBV2	TRBJ2-1	CASSMNEQFF
TRBV6-1	TRBJ2-7	CASSAGQIYEQYF
TRBV5-1	TRBJ2-1	CASSLNPYNEQFF
TRBV2	TRBJ1-1	CAIAGTLNTEAFF
TRBV7-2	TRBJ2-3	CASRGLAGGLTDTQYF
TRBV27	TRBJ2-2	CASSLANTGELFF
TRBV2	TRBJ1-1	CASSAAQGWTEAFF
TRBV6-5	TRBJ2-7	CASSYSLYTQPYEQYF
TRBV7-6	TRBJ2-7	CASSLAGTNEQYF
TRBV27	TRBJ2-3	CASSLQSGSYPDTQYF